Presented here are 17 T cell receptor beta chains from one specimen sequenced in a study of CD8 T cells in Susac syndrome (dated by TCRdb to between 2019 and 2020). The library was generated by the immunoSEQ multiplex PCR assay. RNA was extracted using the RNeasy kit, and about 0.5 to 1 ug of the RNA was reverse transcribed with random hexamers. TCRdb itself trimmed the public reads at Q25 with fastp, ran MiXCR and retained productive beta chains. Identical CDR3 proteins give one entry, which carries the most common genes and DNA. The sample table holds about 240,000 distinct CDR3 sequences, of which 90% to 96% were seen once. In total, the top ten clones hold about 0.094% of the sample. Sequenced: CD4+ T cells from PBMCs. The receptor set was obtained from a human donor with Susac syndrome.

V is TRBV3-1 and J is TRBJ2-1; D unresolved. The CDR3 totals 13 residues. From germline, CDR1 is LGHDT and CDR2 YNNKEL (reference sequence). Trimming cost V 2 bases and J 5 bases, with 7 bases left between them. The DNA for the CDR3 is TGTGCCAGCAGCCAATACCGAAACAATGAGCAGTTCTTC. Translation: CASSQYRNNEQFF.

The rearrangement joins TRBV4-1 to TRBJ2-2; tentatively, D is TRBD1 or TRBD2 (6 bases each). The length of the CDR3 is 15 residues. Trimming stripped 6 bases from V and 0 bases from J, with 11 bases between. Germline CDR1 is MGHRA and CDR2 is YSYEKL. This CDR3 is CASRRGASNTGELFF. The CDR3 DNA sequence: TGCGCCAGCAGGAGGGGGGCTTCGAACACCGGGGAGCTGTTTTTT.

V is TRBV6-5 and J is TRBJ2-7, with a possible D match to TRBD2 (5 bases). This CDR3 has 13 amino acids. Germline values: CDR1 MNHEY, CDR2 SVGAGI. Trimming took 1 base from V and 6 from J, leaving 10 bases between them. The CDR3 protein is CASSYFPGSEQYF. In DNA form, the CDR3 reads TGTGCCAGCAGTTACTTTCCGGGATCCGAGCAGTACTTC.

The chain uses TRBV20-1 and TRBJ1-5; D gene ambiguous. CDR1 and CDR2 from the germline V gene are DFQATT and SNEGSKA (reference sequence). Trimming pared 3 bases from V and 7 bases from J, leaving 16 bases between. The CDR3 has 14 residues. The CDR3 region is CSASVSGLEQPQHF. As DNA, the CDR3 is TGCAGTGCTAGTGTTTCGGGGTTAGAGCAGCCCCAGCATTTT.

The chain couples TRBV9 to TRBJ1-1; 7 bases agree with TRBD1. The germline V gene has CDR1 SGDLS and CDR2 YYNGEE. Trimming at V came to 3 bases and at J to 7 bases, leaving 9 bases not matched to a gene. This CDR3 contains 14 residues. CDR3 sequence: CASSASLGQIEAFF. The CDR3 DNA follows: TGTGCCAGCAGCGCCAGCCTGGGACAGATTGAAGCTTTCTTT.

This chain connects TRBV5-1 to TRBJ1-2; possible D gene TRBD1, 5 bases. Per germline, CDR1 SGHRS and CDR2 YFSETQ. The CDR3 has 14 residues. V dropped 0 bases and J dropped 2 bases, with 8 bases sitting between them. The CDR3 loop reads CASSLGDGNYGYTF. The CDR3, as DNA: TGCGCCAGCAGCTTGGGGGACGGCAACTATGGCTACACCTTC.

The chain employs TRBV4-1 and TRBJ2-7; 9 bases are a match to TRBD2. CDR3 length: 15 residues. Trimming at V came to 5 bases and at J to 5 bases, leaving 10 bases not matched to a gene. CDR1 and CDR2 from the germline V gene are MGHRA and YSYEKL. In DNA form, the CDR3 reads TGCGCCAGCAGCTCACCTAGCGGGACAATCGACGAGCAGTACTTC. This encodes CASSSPSGTIDEQYF.

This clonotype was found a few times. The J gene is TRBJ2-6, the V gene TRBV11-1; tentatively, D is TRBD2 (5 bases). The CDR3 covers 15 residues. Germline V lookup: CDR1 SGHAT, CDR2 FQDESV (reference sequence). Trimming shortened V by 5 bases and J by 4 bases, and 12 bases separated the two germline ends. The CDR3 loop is CASSTRGSGANVLTF. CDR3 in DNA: TGTGCCAGCAGCACCCGGGGTTCCGGGGCCAACGTCCTGACTTTC.

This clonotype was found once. Written as DNA, the CDR3 is TGTGCCAGCAGTCCCTCTGGGTGGCGGGAAGAGACCCAGTACTTC. This codes for CASSPSGWREETQYF. The chain is built from TRBV7-3 and TRBJ2-5; TRBD2 might be the D (5 bases). The CDR3 totals 15 residues. CDR1 is SGHTA, CDR2 FQGTGA, per germline. Trimming took 6 bases from V and 3 from J, leaving 17 bases between them.

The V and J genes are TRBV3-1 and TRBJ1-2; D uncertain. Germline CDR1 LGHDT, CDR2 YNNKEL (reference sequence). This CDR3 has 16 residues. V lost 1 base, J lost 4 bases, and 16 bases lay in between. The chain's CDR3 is CASSQVSVPRSYGYTF. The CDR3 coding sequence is TGTGCCAGCAGCCAAGTATCCGTTCCGCGGTCCTATGGCTACACCTTC.

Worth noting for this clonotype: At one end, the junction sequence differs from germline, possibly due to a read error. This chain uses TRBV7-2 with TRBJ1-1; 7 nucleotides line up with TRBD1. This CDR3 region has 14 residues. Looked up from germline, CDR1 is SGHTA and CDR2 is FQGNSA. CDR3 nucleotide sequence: TGTGCCAGCAGCCTGACAGGGACCAACACTGATGCTTTCTTT. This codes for CASSLTGTNTDAFF.

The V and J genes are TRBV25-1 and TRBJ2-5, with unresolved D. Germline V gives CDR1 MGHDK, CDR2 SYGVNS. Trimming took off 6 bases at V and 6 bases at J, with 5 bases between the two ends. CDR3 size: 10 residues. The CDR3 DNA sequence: TGTGCCAGCAGGGAAAAGACCCAGTACTTC. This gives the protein CASREKTQYF. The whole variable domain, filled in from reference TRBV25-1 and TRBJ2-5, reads EADIYQTPRYLVIGTGKKITLECSQTMGHDKMYWYQQDPGMELHLIHYSYGVNSTEKGDLSSESTVSRIRTEHFPLTLESARPSHTSQYLCASREKTQYFGPGTRLLVL.

The CDR3 coding sequence is TGCGCCAGCAGCCCAAGTCTACAGGGGAATGCCTACGAGCAGTACTTC. It specifies CASSPSLQGNAYEQYF. The chain is built from TRBV5-1 and TRBJ2-7; TRBD1 agrees at 7 bases. Germline-derived CDR1 and CDR2 are SGHRS and YFSETQ. Trimming removed 4 bases from V and 2 bases from J; junction bases left unmatched: 12. This CDR3 spans 16 amino acids.

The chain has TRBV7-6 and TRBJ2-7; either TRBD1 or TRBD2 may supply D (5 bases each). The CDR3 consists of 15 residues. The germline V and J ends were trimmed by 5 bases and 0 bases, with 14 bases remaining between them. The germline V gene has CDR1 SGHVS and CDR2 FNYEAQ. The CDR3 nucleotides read TGTGCCAGCAGCCAGGGAGAGGGCATCTCCTACGAGCAGTACTTC. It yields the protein CASSQGEGISYEQYF. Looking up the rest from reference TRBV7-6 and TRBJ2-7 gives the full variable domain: GAGVSQSPRYKVTKRGQDVALRCDPISGHVSLYWYRQALGQGPEFLTYFNYEAQQDKSGLPNDRFSAERPEGSISTLTIQRTEQRDSAMYRCASSQGEGISYEQYFGPGTRLTVT.

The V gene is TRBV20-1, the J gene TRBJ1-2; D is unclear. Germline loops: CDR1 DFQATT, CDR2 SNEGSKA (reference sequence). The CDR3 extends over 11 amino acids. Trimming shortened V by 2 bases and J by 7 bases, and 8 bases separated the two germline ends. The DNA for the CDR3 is TGCAGTGCTAGACCCACGAGTGGCTACACCTTC. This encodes CSARPTSGYTF.

CDR3 sequence reads: CASSPAGDTIYF. Written as DNA, the CDR3 is TGTGCCAGCTCACCAGCGGGGGACACCATATATTTT. The rearrangement joins TRBV18 to TRBJ1-3, with a weak D call TRBD1 (5 bases). CDR1 KGHSH and CDR2 LQKENI come from the germline V gene. The CDR3 extends over 12 amino acids. V lost 2 bases, J lost 8 bases, and 7 bases lay in between.

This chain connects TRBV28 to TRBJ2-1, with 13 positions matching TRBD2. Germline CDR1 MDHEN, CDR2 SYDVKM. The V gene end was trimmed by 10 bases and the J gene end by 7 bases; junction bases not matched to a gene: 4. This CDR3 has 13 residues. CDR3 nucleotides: TGTGCCATCCGGACTAGCGGGAGTAATGAGCAGTTCTTC. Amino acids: CAIRTSGSNEQFF. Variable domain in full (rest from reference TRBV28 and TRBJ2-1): DVKVTQSSRYLVKRTGEKVFLECVQDMDHENMFWYRQDPGLGLRLIYFSYDVKMKEKGDIPEGYSVSREKKERFSLILESASTNQTSMYLCAIRTSGSNEQFFGPGTRLTVL.